This T cell receptor (beta chain) is from a study of multiple sclerosis patients with progressive multifocal leukoencephalopathy. Study-level findings and limits: Clones expanded at PML were already present before and during natalizumab.

This clone has more than one count but fewer than ten. Its antigen is not identified. This was a survey-level run. Sequencing was performed with immunoSEQ multiplex PCR; in TCRdb, only in-frame clones are kept and a portion is missing. The sample contains some 28,000 clones, 75% to 90% of which appear only once. Germline values: CDR1 SQVTM, CDR2 ANQGSEA. Trimming cost V 2 bases and J 4 bases; bases outside gene matches: 7. The CDR3 sequence is 15 residues long. Noted time point: time of PML onset. The T3 samples were drawn when PML began. Sequences were derived from PBMCs, sampled from a patient treated with natalizumab. The receptor's source is a woman younger than 45 with progressive multifocal leukoencephalopathy. The chain uses TRBV29-1 and TRBJ2-5, with 10 bases identical to TRBD2. The CDR3 DNA sequence: TGCAGCGTTGAACCGGCTAGCGGGAGATCAGAGACCCAGTACTTC. The encoded protein is CSVEPASGRSETQYF.